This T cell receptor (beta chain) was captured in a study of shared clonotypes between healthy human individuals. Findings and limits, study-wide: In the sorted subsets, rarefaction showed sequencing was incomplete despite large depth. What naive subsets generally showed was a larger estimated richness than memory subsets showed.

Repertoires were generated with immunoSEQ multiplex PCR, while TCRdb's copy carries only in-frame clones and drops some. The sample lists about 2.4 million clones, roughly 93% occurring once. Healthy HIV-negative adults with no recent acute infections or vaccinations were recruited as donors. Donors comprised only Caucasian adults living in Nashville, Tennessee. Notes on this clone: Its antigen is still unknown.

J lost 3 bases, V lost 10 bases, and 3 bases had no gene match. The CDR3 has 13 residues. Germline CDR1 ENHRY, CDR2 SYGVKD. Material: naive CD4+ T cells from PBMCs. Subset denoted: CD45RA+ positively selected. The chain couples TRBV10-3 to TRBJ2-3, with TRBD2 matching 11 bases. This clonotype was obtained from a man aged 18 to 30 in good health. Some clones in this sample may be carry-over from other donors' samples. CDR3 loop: CATLAGGTDTQYF. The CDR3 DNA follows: TGTGCCACCCTAGCGGGAGGTACAGATACGCAGTATTTT.